The present T cell receptor beta chain was sequenced within a study of blood T cell repertoires in COVID-19. Study in general: Nucleic acid was either cDNA or gDNA, and it came from T cells, B-cell-depleted T cells, or PBMCs.

In the original analysis: Estimates of nucleated cell counts were drawn from the amplification of reference gene primers. Here immunoSEQ multiplex PCR was the method, and the copy in TCRdb shows in-frame clones only, minus some. For V, J and clone size, that table is used; D and trimming come from the DNA. Of a few hundred thousand clones listed, 75% to 90% are singletons. This study enrolled people aged about 18 to 100 from about 26 US geographic areas. Participants' reported clinical history set cohort assignment. The CDR3 spans 15 residues. Trimming took off 3 bases at V and 3 bases at J, with 15 bases between the two ends. The germline gives CDR1 SEHNR, CDR2 FQNEAQ (reference sequence).

The chain combines TRBV7-9 with TRBJ2-7; TRBD2 might be the D (5 bases). The specimen sequenced was PBMCs or T cells enriched from blood (not recorded which). The TCR originated in a man younger than 35 who had recovered from COVID-19. In DNA, the CDR3 is TGTGCCAGCAGCTTTAGAGGGATGGAGCACTACGAGCAGTACTTC. This sequence encodes CASSFRGMEHYEQYF.